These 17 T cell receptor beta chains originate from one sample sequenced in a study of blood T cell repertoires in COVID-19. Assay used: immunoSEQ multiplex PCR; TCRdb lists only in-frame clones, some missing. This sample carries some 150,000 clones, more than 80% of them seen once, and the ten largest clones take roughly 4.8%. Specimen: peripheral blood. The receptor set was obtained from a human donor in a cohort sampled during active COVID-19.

The CDR3 spells CASSPPGGGQYF. The CDR3 nucleotides read TGCGCCAGCAGCCCTCCTGGGGGGGGGCAGTACTTC. The rearrangement joins TRBV4-1 to TRBJ2-5; 7 bases match TRBD2. J lost 11 bases, V lost 4 bases, and 7 bases had no gene match. The CDR3 loop spans 12 amino acids. The germline gives CDR1 MGHRA, CDR2 YSYEKL.

Here the CDR3 reads CASSTQGNSNQPQHF. The CDR3 DNA reads TGTGCCAGCAGTACACAGGGAAATAGCAATCAGCCCCAGCATTTT. J is TRBJ1-5 and V is TRBV6-5; tentative D call: TRBD1 (6 bases). The CDR3 runs to 15 residues. Per the germline V gene, CDR1 is MNHEY and CDR2 is SVGAGI. Between the trimmed V and J ends, which lost 5 bases and 0 bases, there was a span of 11 bases.

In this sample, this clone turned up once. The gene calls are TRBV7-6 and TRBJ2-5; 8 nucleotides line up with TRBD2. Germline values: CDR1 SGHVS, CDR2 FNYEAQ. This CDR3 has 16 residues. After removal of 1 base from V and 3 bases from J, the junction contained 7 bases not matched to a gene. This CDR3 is CASSLGPGTREETQYF. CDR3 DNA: TGTGCCAGCAGCTTAGGACCTGGGACTAGAGAAGAGACCCAGTACTTC.

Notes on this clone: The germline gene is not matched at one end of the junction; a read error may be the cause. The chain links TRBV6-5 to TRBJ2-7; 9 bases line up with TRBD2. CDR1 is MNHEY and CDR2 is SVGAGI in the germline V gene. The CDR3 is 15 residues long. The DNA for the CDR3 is TGTGCCAGCAGTCACTCCAAAGCGGGGGGCTACGAGCAGTACTTC. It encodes CASSHSKAGGYEQYF.

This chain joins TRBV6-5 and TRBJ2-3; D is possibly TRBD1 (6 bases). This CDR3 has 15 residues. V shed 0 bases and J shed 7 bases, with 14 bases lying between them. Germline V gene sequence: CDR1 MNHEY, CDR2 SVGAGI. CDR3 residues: CASSYSEDSSYTQYF. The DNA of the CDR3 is TGTGCCAGCAGTTACTCGGAGGACAGTAGTTATACGCAGTATTTT.

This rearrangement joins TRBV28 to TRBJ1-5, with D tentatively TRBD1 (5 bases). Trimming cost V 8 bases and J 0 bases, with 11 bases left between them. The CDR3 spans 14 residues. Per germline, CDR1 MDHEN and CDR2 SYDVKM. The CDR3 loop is CASLRDYSNQPQHF. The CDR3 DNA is TGTGCCAGCCTCCGGGACTATAGCAATCAGCCCCAGCATTTT. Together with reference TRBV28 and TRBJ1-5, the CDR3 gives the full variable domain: DVKVTQSSRYLVKRTGEKVFLECVQDMDHENMFWYRQDPGLGLRLIYFSYDVKMKEKGDIPEGYSVSREKKERFSLILESASTNQTSMYLCASLRDYSNQPQHFGDGTRLSIL.

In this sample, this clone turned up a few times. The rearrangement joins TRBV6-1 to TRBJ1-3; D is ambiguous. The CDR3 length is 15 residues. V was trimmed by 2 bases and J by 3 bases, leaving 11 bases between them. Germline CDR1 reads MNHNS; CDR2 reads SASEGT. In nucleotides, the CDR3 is TGTGCCAGCAGTGAAACCTCCTTCAGTGGAAACACCATATATTTT. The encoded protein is CASSETSFSGNTIYF.

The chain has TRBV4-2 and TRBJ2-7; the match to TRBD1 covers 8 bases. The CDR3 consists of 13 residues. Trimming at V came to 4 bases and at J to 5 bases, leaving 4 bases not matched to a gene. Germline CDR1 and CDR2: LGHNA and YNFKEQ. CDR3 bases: TGTGCCAGCAGCCCGACAGGGGCCAACGAGCAGTACTTC. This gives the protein CASSPTGANEQYF.

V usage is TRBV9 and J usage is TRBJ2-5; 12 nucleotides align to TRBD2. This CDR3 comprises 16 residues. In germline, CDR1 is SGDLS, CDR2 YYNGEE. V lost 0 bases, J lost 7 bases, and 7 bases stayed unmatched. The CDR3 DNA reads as TGTGCCAGCAGCGTAGCGCCTAGCGGGGGGGCGCGGACCCAGTACTTC. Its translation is CASSVAPSGGARTQYF.

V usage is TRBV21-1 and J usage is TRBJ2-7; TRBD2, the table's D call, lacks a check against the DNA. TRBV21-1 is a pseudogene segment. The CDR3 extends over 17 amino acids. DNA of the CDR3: TGTGCCAGCAGCGAAAACGGGCTAGCGGAGAGCTCCTACGAGCAGTACGTC. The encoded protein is CASSENGLAESSYEQYV.

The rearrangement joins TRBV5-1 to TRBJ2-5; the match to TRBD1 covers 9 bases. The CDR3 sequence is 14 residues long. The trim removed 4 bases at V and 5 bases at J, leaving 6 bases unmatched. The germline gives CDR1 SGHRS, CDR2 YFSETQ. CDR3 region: CASSGGQGSETQYF. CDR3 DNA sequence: TGCGCCAGCAGCGGCGGACAGGGGAGTGAGACCCAGTACTTC.

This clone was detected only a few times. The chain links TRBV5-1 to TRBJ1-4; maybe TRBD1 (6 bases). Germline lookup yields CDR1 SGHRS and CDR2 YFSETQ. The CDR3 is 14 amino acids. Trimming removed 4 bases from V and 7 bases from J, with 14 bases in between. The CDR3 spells CASSHRQVAEKLFF. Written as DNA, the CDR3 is TGCGCCAGCAGCCATCGACAGGTTGCTGAAAAACTGTTTTTT.

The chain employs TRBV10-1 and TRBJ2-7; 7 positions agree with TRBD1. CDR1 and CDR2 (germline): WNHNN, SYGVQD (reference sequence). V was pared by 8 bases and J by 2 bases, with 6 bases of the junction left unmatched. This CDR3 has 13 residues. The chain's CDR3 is CASRRGTTYEQYV. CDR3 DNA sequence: TGCGCCAGCCGCAGGGGGACGACCTACGAGCAGTACGTC.

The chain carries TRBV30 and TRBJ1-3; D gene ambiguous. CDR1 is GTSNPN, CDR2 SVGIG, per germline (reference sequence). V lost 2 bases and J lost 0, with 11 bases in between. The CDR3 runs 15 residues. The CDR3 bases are TGTGCCTGGAGTACCCCGGGATTCTCTGGAAACACCATATATTTT. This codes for CAWSTPGFSGNTIYF.

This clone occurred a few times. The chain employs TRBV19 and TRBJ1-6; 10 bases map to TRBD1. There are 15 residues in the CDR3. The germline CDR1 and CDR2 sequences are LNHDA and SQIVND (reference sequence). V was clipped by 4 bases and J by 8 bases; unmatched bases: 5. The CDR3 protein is CASSNRQGADSPLHF. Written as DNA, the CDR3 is TGTGCCAGTAGTAATCGACAGGGGGCTGATTCACCCCTCCACTTT.

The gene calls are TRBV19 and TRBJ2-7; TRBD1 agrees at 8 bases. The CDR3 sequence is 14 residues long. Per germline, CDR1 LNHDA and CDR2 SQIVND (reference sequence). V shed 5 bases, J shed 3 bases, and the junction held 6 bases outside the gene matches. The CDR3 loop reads CASSAGTGVYEQYF. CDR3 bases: TGTGCCAGTAGTGCAGGGACAGGAGTCTACGAGCAGTACTTC.

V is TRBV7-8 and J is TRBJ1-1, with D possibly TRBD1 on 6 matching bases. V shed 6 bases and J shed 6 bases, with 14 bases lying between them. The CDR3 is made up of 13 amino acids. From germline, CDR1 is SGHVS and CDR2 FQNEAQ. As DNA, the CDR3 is TGTGCCAGCAGGATACAGGGAGCAGCTGAAGCTTTCTTT. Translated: CASRIQGAAEAFF.